This TCR beta chain emerged from a study of shared clonotypes between healthy human individuals. This CDR3 has 13 amino acids. Per the germline V gene, CDR1 is SGHTA and CDR2 is FQGNSA. The germline V and J ends were trimmed by 0 bases and 6 bases, with 8 bases remaining between them. The data were produced by immunoSEQ multiplex PCR, yet TCRdb's version contains in-frame clones alone and is incomplete. Of roughly 480,000 clones listed, around 80% are singletons. The sample holds a few counts of this clone. The chain has TRBV7-2 and TRBJ1-1; D uncertain. The TCR was taken from a woman between 35 and 50 years old in good health. Some clones in this sample may be carry-over from other donors' samples. Input material: PBMCs. CDR3: CASSLALGAEAFF. In DNA, the CDR3 is TGTGCCAGCAGCTTAGCTCTTGGAGCTGAAGCTTTCTTT.